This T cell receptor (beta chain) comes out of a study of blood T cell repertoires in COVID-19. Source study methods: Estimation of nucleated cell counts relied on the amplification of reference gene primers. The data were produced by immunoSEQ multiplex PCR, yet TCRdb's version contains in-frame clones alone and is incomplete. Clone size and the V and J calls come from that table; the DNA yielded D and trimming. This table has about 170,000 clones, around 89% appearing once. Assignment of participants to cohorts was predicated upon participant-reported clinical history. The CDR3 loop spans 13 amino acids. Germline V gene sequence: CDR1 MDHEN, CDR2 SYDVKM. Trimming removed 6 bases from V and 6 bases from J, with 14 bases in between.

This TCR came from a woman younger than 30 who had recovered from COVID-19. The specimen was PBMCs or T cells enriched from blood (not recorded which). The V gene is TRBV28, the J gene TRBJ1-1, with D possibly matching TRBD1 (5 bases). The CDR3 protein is CASRFPGQAEAFF. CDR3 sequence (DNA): TGTGCCAGCAGATTTCCAGGGCAGGCTGAAGCTTTCTTT.